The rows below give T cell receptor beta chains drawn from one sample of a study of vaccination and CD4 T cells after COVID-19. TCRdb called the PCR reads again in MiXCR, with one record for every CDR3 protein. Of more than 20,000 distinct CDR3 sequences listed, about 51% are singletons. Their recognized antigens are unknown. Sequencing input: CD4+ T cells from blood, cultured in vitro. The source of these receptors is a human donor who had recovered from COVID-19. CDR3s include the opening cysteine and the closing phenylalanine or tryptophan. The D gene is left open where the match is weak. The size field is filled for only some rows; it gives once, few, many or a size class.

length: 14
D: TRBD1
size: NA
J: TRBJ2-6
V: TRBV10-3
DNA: TGTGCCATCCAGGGGGCGGTTGGGGCCAACGTCCTGACTTTC
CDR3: CAIQGAVGANVLTF

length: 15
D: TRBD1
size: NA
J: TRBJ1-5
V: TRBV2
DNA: TGTGCCAGCAGAAAAGAGGGGGCCAGCAATCAGCCCCAGCATTTT
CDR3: CASRKEGASNQPQHF

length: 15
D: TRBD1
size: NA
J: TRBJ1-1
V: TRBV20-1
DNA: TGCAGTGTTAGGGGGACAGGGGGTTCTAACACTGAAGCTTTCTTT
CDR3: CSVRGTGGSNTEAFF

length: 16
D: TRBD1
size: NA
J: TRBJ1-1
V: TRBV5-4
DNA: TGTGCCAGCAGCTGGGACAGGACTTCATCGAACACTGAAGCTTTCTTT
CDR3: CASSWDRTSSNTEAFF

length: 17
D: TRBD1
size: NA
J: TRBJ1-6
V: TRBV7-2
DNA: TGTGCCAGCAGCAGACAGGGGCCGAGCTCCTATAATTCACCCCTCCACTTT
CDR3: CASSRQGPSSYNSPLHF

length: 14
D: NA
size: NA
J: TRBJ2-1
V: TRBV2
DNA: TGTGCCAGCACGGGAAGACCGCCTCGGGATGAGCAGTTCTTC
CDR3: CASTGRPPRDEQFF

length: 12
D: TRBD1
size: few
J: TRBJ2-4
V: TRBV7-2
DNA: TGTGCCAGCAGCTTTAATGACAGGGAACGGTACTTC
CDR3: CASSFNDRERYF

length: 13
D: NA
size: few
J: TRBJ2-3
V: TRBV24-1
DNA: TGTGCCACCAGTGATTTTAAAGGAGGTACGCAGTATTTT
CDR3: CATSDFKGGTQYF

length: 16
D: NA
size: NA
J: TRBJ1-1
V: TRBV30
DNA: TGTGCCTGGAGTGTCGGTACAGCAAACATGAACACTGAAGCTTTCTTT
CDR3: CAWSVGTANMNTEAFF

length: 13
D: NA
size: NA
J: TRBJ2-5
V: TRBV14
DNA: TGTGCCAGCAGCGACATGAGTCAAGAGACCCAGTACTTC
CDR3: CASSDMSQETQYF

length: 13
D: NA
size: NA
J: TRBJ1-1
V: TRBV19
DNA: TGTGCCAGTAGGGGAGGGGGAAGCACTGAAGCTTTCTTT
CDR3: CASRGGGSTEAFF

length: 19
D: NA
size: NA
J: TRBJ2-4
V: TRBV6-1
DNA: TGTGCCAGCAGTGAAGGGGCCAGGGTGACTAGTAGGGCCAAAAACATTCAGTACTTC
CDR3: CASSEGARVTSRAKNIQYF

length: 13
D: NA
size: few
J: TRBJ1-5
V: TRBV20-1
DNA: TGCAGTGCTAGAGCGGGGGACGATCAGCCCCAGCATTTT
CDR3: CSARAGDDQPQHF

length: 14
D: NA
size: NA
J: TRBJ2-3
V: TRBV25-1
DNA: TGTGCCAGCTCCCCGGGGGTTAGCACAGATACGCAGTATTTT
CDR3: CASSPGVSTDTQYF

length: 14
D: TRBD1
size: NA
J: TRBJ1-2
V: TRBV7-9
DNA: TGTGCCAGCAGCCCACGGGACAGGAGCTATGGCTACACCTTC
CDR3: CASSPRDRSYGYTF

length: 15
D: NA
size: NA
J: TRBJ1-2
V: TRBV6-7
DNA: TGTGCCAGCAGTTACTCGGGCTGGCGGGGAAATGGCTACACCTTC
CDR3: CASSYSGWRGNGYTF

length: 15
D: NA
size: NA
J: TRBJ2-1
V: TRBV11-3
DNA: TGTGCCAGCAGCTTTCAAGACAGGCCGTACAATGAGCAGTTCTTC
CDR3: CASSFQDRPYNEQFF

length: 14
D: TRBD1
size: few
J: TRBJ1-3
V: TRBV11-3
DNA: TGTGCCAGCAGCGCCCGGACAGGTGGAAACACCATATATTTT
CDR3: CASSARTGGNTIYF

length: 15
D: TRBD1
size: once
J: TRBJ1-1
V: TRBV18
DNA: TGTGCCAGCTCACCGTTGGGACAGCTGAACACTGAAGCTTTCTTT
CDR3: CASSPLGQLNTEAFF

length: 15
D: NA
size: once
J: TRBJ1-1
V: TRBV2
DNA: TGTGCCAGCAGTGAAGATCACGGACCGAACACTGAAGCTTTCTTT
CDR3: CASSEDHGPNTEAFF

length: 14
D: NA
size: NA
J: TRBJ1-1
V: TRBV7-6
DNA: TGTGCCAGCAGCTTAGTATCTCGGAACACTGAAGCTTTCTTT
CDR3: CASSLVSRNTEAFF

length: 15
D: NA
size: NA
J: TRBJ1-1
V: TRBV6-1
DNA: TGTGCCAGCAGCAAACAGGGCAGCCTTAACACTGAAGCTTTCTTT
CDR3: CASSKQGSLNTEAFF

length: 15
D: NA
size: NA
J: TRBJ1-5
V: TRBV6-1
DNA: TGTGCCAGCAGTGAATTGGGAGGCGGCAATCAGCCCCAGCATTTT
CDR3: CASSELGGGNQPQHF

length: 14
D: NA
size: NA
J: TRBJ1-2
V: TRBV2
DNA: TGTGCCAGCAGTGCGACCCCCGGTAACTATGGCTACACCTTC
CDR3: CASSATPGNYGYTF

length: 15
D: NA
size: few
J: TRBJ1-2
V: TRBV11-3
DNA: TGTGCCAGCAGCTTAGATCAGGTCAGGCTTCGGGGCTACACCTTC
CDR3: CASSLDQVRLRGYTF

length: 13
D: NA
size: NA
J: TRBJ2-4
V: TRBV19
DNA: TGTGCCAGTAGAGAGGGGATTAGAAACATTCAGTACTTC
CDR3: CASREGIRNIQYF

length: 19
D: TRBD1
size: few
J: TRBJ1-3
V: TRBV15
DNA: TGTGCCACCAGCAGAGATCTCAACGTTCAGGGGGCTAGTGGAAACACCATATATTTT
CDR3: CATSRDLNVQGASGNTIYF

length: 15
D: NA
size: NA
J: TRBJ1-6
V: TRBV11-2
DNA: TGTGCCAGCAGCTTAGGGAGGGTGCAGTGGTCACCCCTCCACTTT
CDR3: CASSLGRVQWSPLHF

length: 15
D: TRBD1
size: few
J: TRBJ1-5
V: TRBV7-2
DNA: TGTGCCAGCAGCTTAGCGACAGGGGGGTATCAGCCCCAGCATTTT
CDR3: CASSLATGGYQPQHF